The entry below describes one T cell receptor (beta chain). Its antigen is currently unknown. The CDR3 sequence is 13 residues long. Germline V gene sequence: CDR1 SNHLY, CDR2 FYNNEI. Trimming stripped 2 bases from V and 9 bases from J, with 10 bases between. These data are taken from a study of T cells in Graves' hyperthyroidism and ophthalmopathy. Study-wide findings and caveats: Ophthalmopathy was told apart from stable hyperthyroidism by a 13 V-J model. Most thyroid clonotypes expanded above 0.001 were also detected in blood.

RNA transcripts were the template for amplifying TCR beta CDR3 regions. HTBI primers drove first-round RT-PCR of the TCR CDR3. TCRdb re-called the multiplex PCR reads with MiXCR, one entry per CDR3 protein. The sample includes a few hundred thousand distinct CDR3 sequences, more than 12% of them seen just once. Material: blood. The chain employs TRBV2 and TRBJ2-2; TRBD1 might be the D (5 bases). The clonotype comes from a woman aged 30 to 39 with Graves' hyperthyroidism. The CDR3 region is CASSEQGRRELFF. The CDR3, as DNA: TGTGCCAGCAGTGAACAGGGTCGCAGGGAGCTGTTTTTT. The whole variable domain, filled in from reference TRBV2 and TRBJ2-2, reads EPEVTQTPSHQVTQMGQEVILRCVPISNHLYFYWYRQILGQKVEFLVSFYNNEISEKSEIFDDQFSVERPDGSNFTLKIRSTKLEDSAMYFCASSEQGRRELFFGEGSRLTVL.